A single T cell receptor beta chain is shown here with its context. The data originate from a study of early stage breast cancer tumors. Profiled with immunoSEQ multiplex PCR; TCRdb holds only in-frame clones, not every one. The sample yields 25,000 to 30,000 clones, 72% seen once. The CDR3 runs 15 residues. V dropped 4 bases and J dropped 5; count of bases not matched to a gene: 11. Looked up from germline, CDR1 is SGHRS and CDR2 is YFSETQ. The sample taken for sequencing was blood. The TCR sequence derives from a person aged 45 to 59 with breast cancer. The chain employs TRBV5-1 and TRBJ2-7, with TRBD2 matching 8 bases. The CDR3 coding sequence is TGCGCCAGCAGCAACTCGGGAGGGCCTTTTAACGAGCAGTACTTC. Protein sequence: CASSNSGGPFNEQYF.